Sequencing of this TCR beta chain was carried out in a study of OX40 agonist ivuxolimab in advanced cancers. Study in general: Three patients had partial responses: one hepatocellular carcinoma, two cutaneous melanoma. Whole-study results and caveats: Among patients with partial responses at 0.1-3.0 mg/kg, clonal expansion was among the lowest.

This clone was picked up a small number of times. As yet, its antigen is unknown. Only in-frame clones appear in the TCRdb table, and some are missing; sequencing was by immunoSEQ multiplex PCR. The sample has about 100,000 clones, roughly 90% seen once. Trimming took 2 bases from V and 1 from J, leaving 10 bases between them. Germline V gives CDR1 MDHEN, CDR2 SYDVKM. CDR3 size: 15 residues. The sequence was collected from an adult with an advanced solid tumor such as melanoma, head and neck, liver or kidney cancer. V usage is TRBV28 and J usage is TRBJ2-3; D may be TRBD1 (6 bases). The input for sequencing was CD4+ or CD8+ T cells sorted from blood, taken in a trial of the OX40 agonist ivuxolimab. CDR3 bases: TGTGCCAGCAGTTTAATGGCAGGGGGCACAGATACGCAGTATTTT. Its translation: CASSLMAGGTDTQYF.